The entry that follows covers one TCR beta chain sequence. The Seattle patients, enrolled during active infection, were followed longitudinally. Repertoires were generated with immunoSEQ multiplex PCR, while TCRdb's copy carries only in-frame clones and drops some. This sample has more than 75,000 clones; about 90% occur once, and the top ten carry 2.7%. These data belong to a study of blood T cell repertoires in COVID-19. The sequence was collected from a man aged 45 to 65 with COVID-19, enrolled during active disease. Sequencing was performed on peripheral blood.

In DNA form, the CDR3 reads TGTGCCAGCAGCCGAAGGACAGGCAACTATGGCTACACCTTC. Translation gives CASSRRTGNYGYTF. The chain links TRBV6-5 to TRBJ1-2, with TRBD1 identical over 7 bases. Losses at the gene ends were 6 bases for V and 2 bases for J; bases not matched to a gene: 6. CDR3 length: 14 residues. Looked up from germline, CDR1 is MNHEY and CDR2 is SVGAGI.